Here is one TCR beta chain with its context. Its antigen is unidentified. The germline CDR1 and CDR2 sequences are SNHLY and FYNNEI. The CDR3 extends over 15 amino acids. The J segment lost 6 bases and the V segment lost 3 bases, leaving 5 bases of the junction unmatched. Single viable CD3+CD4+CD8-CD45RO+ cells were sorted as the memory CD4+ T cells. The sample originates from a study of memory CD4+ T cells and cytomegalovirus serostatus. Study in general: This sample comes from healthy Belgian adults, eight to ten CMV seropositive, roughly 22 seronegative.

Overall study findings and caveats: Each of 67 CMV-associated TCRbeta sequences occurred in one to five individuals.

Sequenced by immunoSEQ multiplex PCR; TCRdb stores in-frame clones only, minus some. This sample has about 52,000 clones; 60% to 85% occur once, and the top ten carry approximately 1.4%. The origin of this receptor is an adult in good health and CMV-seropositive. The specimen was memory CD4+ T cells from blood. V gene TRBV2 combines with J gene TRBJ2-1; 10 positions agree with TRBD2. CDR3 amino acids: CASSDLAGVGNEQFF. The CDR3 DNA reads TGTGCCAGCAGTGACCTAGCGGGAGTAGGCAATGAGCAGTTCTTC.